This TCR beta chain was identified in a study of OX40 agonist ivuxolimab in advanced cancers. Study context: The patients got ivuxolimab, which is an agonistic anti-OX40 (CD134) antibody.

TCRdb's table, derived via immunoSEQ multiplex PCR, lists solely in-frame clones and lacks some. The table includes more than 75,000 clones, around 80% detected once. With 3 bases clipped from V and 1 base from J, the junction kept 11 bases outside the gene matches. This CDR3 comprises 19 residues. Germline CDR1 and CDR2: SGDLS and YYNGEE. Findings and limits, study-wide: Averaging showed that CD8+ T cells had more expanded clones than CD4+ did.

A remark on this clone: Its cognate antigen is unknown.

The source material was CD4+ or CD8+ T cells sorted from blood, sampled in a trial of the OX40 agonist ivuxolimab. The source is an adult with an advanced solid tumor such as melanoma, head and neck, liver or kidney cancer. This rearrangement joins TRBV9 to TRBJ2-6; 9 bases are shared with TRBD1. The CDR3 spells CASSGTGTGTYSGANVLTF. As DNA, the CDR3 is TGTGCCAGCAGCGGAACCGGGACAGGGACATATTCTGGGGCCAACGTCCTGACTTTC.